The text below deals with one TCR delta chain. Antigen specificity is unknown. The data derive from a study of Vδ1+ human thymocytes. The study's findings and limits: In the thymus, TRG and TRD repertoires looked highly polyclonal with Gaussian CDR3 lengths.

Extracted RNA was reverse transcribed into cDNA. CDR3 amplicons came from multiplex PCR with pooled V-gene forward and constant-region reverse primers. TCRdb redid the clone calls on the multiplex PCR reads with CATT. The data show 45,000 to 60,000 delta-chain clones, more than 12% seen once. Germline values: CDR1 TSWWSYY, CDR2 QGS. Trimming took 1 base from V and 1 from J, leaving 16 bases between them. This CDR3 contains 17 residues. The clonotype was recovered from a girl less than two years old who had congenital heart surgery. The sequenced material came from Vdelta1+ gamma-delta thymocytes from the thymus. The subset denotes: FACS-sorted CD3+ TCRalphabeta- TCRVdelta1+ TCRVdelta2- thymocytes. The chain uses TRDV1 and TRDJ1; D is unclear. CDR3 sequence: CALGEPRPEHATDKLIF. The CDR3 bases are TGTGCTCTTGGGGAACCCCGCCCGGAACATGCCACCGATAAACTCATCTTT.